The 31 T cell receptor beta chains presented below share a single source sample, sequenced in a study of CD8+CD57+ T cells in acquired aplastic anemia (dated 2018 in TCRdb). These reads were obtained on an Illumina HiSeq 2000. Genomic DNA served as template for TCR beta VDJ combination and CDR3 sequence profiling. The public reads were run again by TCRdb, first through fastp at Q25 and then through MiXCR, and only productive beta chains were kept. Every CDR3 protein is listed once, alongside the most common genes and DNA of its rows. The sample has under 200,000 distinct CDR3 sequences on record, roughly 48% of them singletons. Clones ranked in the top ten supply 30% to 40% of the sample. Patients chosen for sequencing had shown expansion of CD8+CD57+ cells by flow cytometry. The sample consisted of sorted CD4+, CD8+, or CD8+CD57+ T cells (not recorded which) from PBMCs. These receptor sequences come from a human donor with aplastic anemia.

The table lists this clonotype with many counts. The genes are TRBV6-1 and TRBJ2-7; no definite D call. The CDR3 length is 13 residues. The V end was cut by 6 bases, the J end by 0 bases, with 9 bases between. Germline-derived CDR1 and CDR2 are MNHNS and SASEGT. The chain's CDR3 is CASRLQPSYEQYF. The DNA for the CDR3 is TGTGCCAGCAGGTTGCAGCCCTCCTACGAGCAGTACTTC.

The gene calls are TRBV2 and TRBJ1-6; D remains unclear. In germline, CDR1 is SNHLY, CDR2 FYNNEI. The CDR3 extends over 13 amino acids. Trimming took off 4 bases at V and 14 bases at J, with 15 bases between the two ends. CDR3 DNA sequence: TGTGCCAGCAGTGCTCTAAAAGGTTCGGCCCTCCACTTT. Protein product: CASSALKGSALHF.

This chain uses TRBV20-1 with TRBJ1-1; D perhaps matches TRBD1 (6 bases). This CDR3 comprises 15 residues. Trimming took off 4 bases at V and 3 bases at J, with 18 bases between the two ends. CDR1 DFQATT and CDR2 SNEGSKA come from the germline V gene (reference sequence). The CDR3 here is CSATRQVGGDTEAFF. CDR3 nucleotides: TGCAGTGCTACCCGACAGGTCGGTGGGGACACTGAAGCTTTCTTT.

This clonotype was seen a handful of times. The gene calls are TRBV20-1 and TRBJ2-2; D gene ambiguous. Germline V gives CDR1 DFQATT, CDR2 SNEGSKA (reference sequence). The V and J ends lost 6 bases and 7 bases respectively, with 9 bases between them. The CDR3 covers 11 residues. For the CDR3, the DNA is TGCAGTGCCGCGCTGGTCGGGGAGCTGTTTTTT. It yields the protein CSAALVGELFF.

Turning to this clonotype: A much more abundant neighbour one base away suggests this may be a read error. This chain connects TRBV9 to TRBJ1-2; TRBD1 matches at 11 bases. The CDR3 extends over 15 amino acids. Per the germline V gene, CDR1 is SGDLS and CDR2 is YYNGEE. V trimming: 5 bases; J trimming: 4 bases; junction bases outside the gene matches: 7. CDR3 nucleotide sequence: TGTGCCAGCAGTGTGGGGACAGGGGGGGCCTATGGCTACACCTTC. Its protein is CASSVGTGGAYGYTF. Drawing the rest from reference TRBV9 and TRBJ1-2, the complete variable domain is DSGVTQTPKHLITATGQRVTLRCSPRSGDLSVYWYQQSLDQGLQFLIQYYNGEERAKGNILERFSAQQFPDLHSELNLSSLELGDSALYFCASSVGTGGAYGYTFGSGTRLTVV.

This chain uses TRBV12-3 or TRBV12-4 with TRBJ2-7, with a tentative D call TRBD1 (6 bases). The V end lost 6 bases, the J end lost 2 bases, and 17 bases lay between the germline ends. This CDR3 has 15 amino acids. The CDR3 DNA follows: TGTGCCAGCAGCCTCACCACCGACAGGCCCTACGAGCAGTACTTC. Translating it yields CASSLTTDRPYEQYF.

The genes are TRBV29-1 and TRBJ1-4, with TRBD1 as a possible D gene (6 bases). The CDR3 consists of 12 residues. The germline V and J ends were trimmed by 8 bases and 8 bases, with 15 bases remaining between them. The V gene's germline CDR1 is SQVTM and CDR2 ANQGSEA. The CDR3 region has the DNA TGCAGCATCAGGGTTAGGGGGGAAAAACTGTTTTTT. This gives the protein CSIRVRGEKLFF.

Points on this clonotype: Here the CDR3 omits its conserved ending phenylalanine or tryptophan, so a read error is the likely source. The chain employs TRBV11-2 and TRBJ2-3; tentatively, D is TRBD1 or TRBD2 (5 bases each). This CDR3 comprises 14 residues. CDR1 SGHAT and CDR2 FQNNGV come from the germline V gene. V was cut by 5 bases and J by 6 bases, with 15 bases left in between. The chain's CDR3 is CASSVGRLPDTQYL. DNA for the CDR3: TGTGCCAGCAGCGTGGGACGCCTGCCCGATACGCAGTATTTG.

As concerns this clonotype: A much larger clonotype is one base distant, so this may be a read error. The chain has TRBV6-2 or TRBV6-3 and TRBJ2-5, with a tentative D call TRBD1 (5 bases). The germline V gene encodes CDR1 MNHEY and CDR2 SVGEGT. The CDR3 covers 13 residues. CDR3 sequence reads: CTSRETIQETQYF. The CDR3 nucleotides read TGTACCAGCAGGGAAACCATACAAGAGACCCAGTACTTC.

The V gene is TRBV3-1, the J gene TRBJ2-7, with 7 bases fitting TRBD1. Germline CDR1 and CDR2: LGHDT and YNNKEL (reference sequence). Trimming took 1 base from V and 3 from J; bases not matched to a gene: 12. This CDR3 comprises 17 residues. The CDR3 coding sequence is TGTGCCAGCAGCCAAGTACACAGGGGACCCACCCTCTACGAGCAGTACTTC. Translating it yields CASSQVHRGPTLYEQYF.

The chain uses TRBV30 and TRBJ1-1; 7 bases align to TRBD1. The V segment lost 5 bases and the J segment 4 bases; nucleotides outside the gene matches: 7. The germline gives CDR1 GTSNPN, CDR2 SVGIG (reference sequence). The CDR3 runs 13 residues. CDR3 in amino acids: CAWGGTVSTEAFF. The CDR3 DNA reads as TGTGCCTGGGGGGGGACAGTGAGCACTGAAGCTTTCTTT. Full variable domain (missing parts from reference TRBV30 and TRBJ1-1): SQTIHQWPATLVQPVGSPLSLECTVEGTSNPNLYWYRQAAGRGLQLLFYSVGIGQISSEVPQNLSASRPQDRQFILSSKKLLLSDSGFYLCAWGGTVSTEAFFGQGTRLTVV.

With respect to this clonotype: This may be a read error, as it is one base from a much larger clone. The CDR3 end shows no conserved phenylalanine or tryptophan, and so a read error is likely. The J gene is TRBJ1-1, the V gene TRBV13; tentative D call: TRBD1 (5 bases). V was clipped by 8 bases and J by 0 bases, with 16 bases between them. The CDR3 runs 15 residues. Germline V lookup: CDR1 PRHDT, CDR2 FYEKMQ (reference sequence). The CDR3 DNA reads as TGTGCCAGCTACGCCGTCCAGGGAATGAACACTGAAGCTTTCCTT. Protein sequence: CASYAVQGMNTEAFL.

Ten or more counts support this clonotype. This chain links TRBV9 with TRBJ1-3; D call uncertain. V lost 7 bases to trimming and J lost 8 bases, with 10 bases between them. CDR1 and CDR2 from the germline V gene are SGDLS and YYNGEE. CDR3 length: 11 amino acids. Here the CDR3 reads CASGDLYTIYF. The CDR3 DNA follows: TGTGCCAGCGGCGACTTATACACCATATATTTT. Complete variable domain (other parts from reference TRBV9 and TRBJ1-3): DSGVTQTPKHLITATGQRVTLRCSPRSGDLSVYWYQQSLDQGLQFLIQYYNGEERAKGNILERFSAQQFPDLHSELNLSSLELGDSALYFCASGDLYTIYFGEGSWLTVV.

In its sample, this clonotype was seen many times. This chain uses TRBV9 with TRBJ1-1; TRBD1 might be the D (5 bases). Trimming cost V 4 bases and J 1 base, with 14 bases left between them. CDR3 size: 15 residues. Germline CDR1 and CDR2: SGDLS and YYNGEE. The DNA of the CDR3 is TGTGCCAGCAGCAGTAATGGGGGACCGAACACTGAAGCTTTCTTT. Protein: CASSSNGGPNTEAFF.

The V call is TRBV19, the J call TRBJ1-6, with no clear D. The CDR3 length is 14 residues. Trimming shortened V by 6 bases and J by 8 bases, and 14 bases separated the two germline ends. Germline CDR1 and CDR2: LNHDA and SQIVND (reference sequence). DNA of the CDR3: TGTGCCAGTAGCGGACCGATTACTTATTCACCCCTCCACTTT. It translates to CASSGPITYSPLHF.

On this clonotype itself: Germline is not matched at one junction end, which may reflect a read error. The V gene is TRBV7-2, the J gene TRBJ1-5; D possibly corresponds to TRBD1 (5 bases). Looked up from germline, CDR1 is SGHTA and CDR2 is FQGNSA. The CDR3 length is 13 residues. CDR3 protein: CASSSTENQLQHF. The CDR3 DNA is TGTGCCAGCAGCTCGACAGAGAATCAGCTCCAGCATTTT.

There are a few counts of this clonotype. The CDR3 sequence is CASSLTGAGNTIYF. CDR3 DNA: TGTGCCAGCAGTTTGACAGGGGCGGGAAACACCATATATTTT. The V call is TRBV12-3 or TRBV12-4, the J call TRBJ1-3; 8 positions match TRBD1. V trimming: 3 bases; J trimming: 4 bases; junction bases outside the gene matches: 2. This CDR3 is built from 14 residues.

Note on this clonotype: Germline is not matched at one junction end, which may reflect a read error. The rearrangement joins TRBV7-9 to TRBJ2-1; D not certain. In germline, CDR1 is SEHNR, CDR2 FQNEAQ (reference sequence). This CDR3 has 12 amino acids. CDR3 sequence reads: CASSLVANEQLF. In nucleotides, the CDR3 is TGTGCCAGCAGCTTAGTCGCCAATGAGCAGCTCTTC.

This clonotype was recorded only once. A much larger clone differs from this one at a single base, so this may be a read error. The chain couples TRBV11-3 to TRBJ2-1; 7 bases are a match to TRBD2. Germline CDR1 reads SGHNT; CDR2 reads YENEEA. The CDR3 covers 14 residues. CDR3: CASGLAGRAHEQFF. Here the CDR3 DNA reads TGTGCCAGCGGCTTAGCGGGCAGGGCCCATGAGCAGTTCTTC. Together with reference TRBV11-3 and TRBJ2-1, the CDR3 gives the full variable domain: EAGVVQSPRYKIIEKKQPVAFWCNPISGHNTLYWYLQNLGQGPELLIRYENEEAVDDSQLPKDRFSAERLKGVDSTLKIQPAELGDSAVYLCASGLAGRAHEQFFGPGTRLTVL.

This clonotype appeared many times. The chain uses TRBV24-1 and TRBJ1-5; D remains ambiguous. The CDR3 runs 16 residues. Trimming removed 4 bases from V and 3 bases from J, with 15 bases in between. The germline V gene has CDR1 KGHDR and CDR2 SFDVKD. This CDR3 reads CATSDSRGSLNQPQHF. CDR3 DNA: TGTGCCACCAGTGACTCCCGCGGGTCCCTCAATCAGCCCCAGCATTTT.

The chain recombines TRBV10-3 with TRBJ1-5; D perhaps matches TRBD1 (5 bases). The V end was cut by 10 bases, the J end by 2 bases, with 18 bases between. The CDR3 loop spans 15 amino acids. The germline gives CDR1 ENHRY, CDR2 SYGVKD. The CDR3 here is CATGPLRGGNQPQHF. CDR3 nucleotides: TGTGCCACCGGACCCCTCCGAGGGGGCAATCAGCCCCAGCATTTT.

This clonotype came up many times. This rearrangement joins TRBV19 to TRBJ2-5; D uncertain. The CDR3 spans 13 residues. Trimming pared 5 bases from V and 5 bases from J, leaving 12 bases between. CDR1 LNHDA and CDR2 SQIVND come from the germline V gene (reference sequence). The CDR3 sequence: CASSPRYEETQYF. In DNA form, the CDR3 reads TGTGCCAGTAGTCCCCGATATGAGGAGACCCAGTACTTC.

This chain uses TRBV24-1 with TRBJ1-3; D gene unclear. Trimming shortened V by 6 bases and J by 1 base, and 6 bases separated the two germline ends. CDR1 and CDR2 (germline): KGHDR, SFDVKD. The CDR3 has 13 amino acids. The CDR3 nucleotides are TGTGCCACCAGTTCGCAGTCTGGAAACACCATATATTTT. It is translated as CATSSQSGNTIYF.

The chain is built from TRBV2 and TRBJ1-2; D is possibly TRBD1 (6 bases). CDR3 size: 14 residues. With 7 bases removed from V and 5 bases from J, the gap between germline ends came to 17 bases. The germline V gene encodes CDR1 SNHLY and CDR2 FYNNEI. For the CDR3, the DNA is TGTGCCAGCAATTACAGGGCCGCCAAATATGGCTACACCTTC. The encoded protein is CASNYRAAKYGYTF.

This clonotype has at least ten counts. The V gene is TRBV7-6, the J gene TRBJ2-2, with TRBD2 identical over 10 bases. J was trimmed by 2 bases and V by 1 base; bases with no gene match: 1. CDR1 is SGHVS, CDR2 FNYEAQ, per germline. The CDR3 is 16 residues long. The CDR3 bases are TGTGCCAGCAGCTTAGGACTAGCGGGCAACACCGGGGAGCTGTTTTTT. Protein: CASSLGLAGNTGELFF.

Comment on this clonotype: The junction shows a germline mismatch at one end, possibly a read error. The chain couples TRBV7-6 to TRBJ1-4; 10 bases are a match to TRBD1. CDR3 length: 13 residues. Germline V gene data show CDR1 as SGHVS and CDR2 as FNYEAQ. CDR3 in DNA: TGTGCCAGCAGCCTAGGGACAGGGGTAAAACTGTCTTTT. Translated: CASSLGTGVKLSF. The whole variable domain, filled in from reference TRBV7-6 and TRBJ1-4, reads GAGVSQSPRYKVTKRGQDVALRCDPISGHVSLYWYRQALGQGPEFLTYFNYEAQQDKSGLPNDRFSAERPEGSISTLTIQRTEQRDSAMYRCASSLGTGVKLSFGSGTQLSVL.

The rearrangement uses TRBV20-1 and TRBJ1-4; D possibly corresponds to TRBD1 (6 bases). Germline lookup yields CDR1 DFQATT and CDR2 SNEGSKA (reference sequence). Trimming removed 4 bases from V and 7 bases from J, with 16 bases in between. CDR3 length equals 14 residues. The CDR3 region has the DNA TGCAGTGCTAAGTTTTCAGGGGCGGTTGAAAAACTGTTTTTT. Protein: CSAKFSGAVEKLFF.

J is TRBJ2-3 and V is TRBV30; D possibly corresponds to TRBD2 (6 bases). This CDR3 has 15 amino acids. With 0 bases removed from V and 0 bases from J, the gap between germline ends came to 10 bases. Germline V lookup: CDR1 GTSNPN, CDR2 SVGIG (reference sequence). This CDR3 is CAWSVLGLSTDTQYF. Written as DNA, the CDR3 is TGTGCCTGGAGTGTACTGGGACTTAGCACAGATACGCAGTATTTT.

V gene TRBV10-3 combines with J gene TRBJ2-2; D is perhaps TRBD2 (6 bases). This CDR3 spans 15 amino acids. Trimming took off 3 bases at V and 6 bases at J, with 14 bases between the two ends. CDR1 is ENHRY, CDR2 SYGVKD, per germline. CDR3 loop: CAISEREVGAGELFF. CDR3 bases: TGTGCCATCAGTGAAAGGGAGGTGGGTGCCGGGGAGCTGTTTTTT.

There are a few counts of this clonotype. The CDR3 protein is CASSQEGSGTTDTQYF. The CDR3 DNA sequence: TGTGCCAGCAGCCAAGAGGGTAGCGGGACTACAGATACGCAGTATTTT. The genes are TRBV4-2 and TRBJ2-3; TRBD2 aligns across 8 bases. The CDR3 has 16 amino acids. J was trimmed by 3 bases and V by 0 bases; bases with no gene match: 5. Germline V lookup: CDR1 LGHNA, CDR2 YNFKEQ.

This clonotype has ten or more counts. The gene calls are TRBV14 and TRBJ2-3; D might be TRBD2 (6 bases). Germline lookup yields CDR1 SGHDN and CDR2 FVKESK. V was clipped by 0 bases and J by 0 bases, with 16 bases between them. The CDR3 consists of 18 residues. The CDR3 DNA follows: TGTGCCAGCAGCCAAGATCGAGGAGGGATCCCTAGCACAGATACGCAGTATTTT. As protein: CASSQDRGGIPSTDTQYF.